This passage covers 5 T cell receptor beta chains from one sample sequenced in a study of glioma-infiltrating T cells after dendritic cell vaccination. Time point denoted: after dendritic cell vaccination, including at tumor progression/relapse. Here immunoSEQ multiplex PCR was the method, and the copy in TCRdb shows in-frame clones only, minus some. In the table there are fewer than 60,000 clones, roughly 90% of which are singletons. Source: blood, taken after dendritic cell vaccination. The receptor set was obtained from a human donor with glioblastoma.

The chain employs TRBV6-6 and TRBJ2-7, with TRBD1 as a possible D gene (5 bases). Trimming cost V 5 bases and J 2 bases, with 13 bases left between them. The CDR3 length is 14 residues. Germline lookup yields CDR1 MNHNY and CDR2 SVGAGI (reference sequence). CDR3: CASSPTETPYEQYF. The CDR3 DNA sequence: TGTGCCAGCAGTCCGACAGAAACTCCCTACGAGCAGTACTTC.

The rearrangement links TRBV15 to TRBJ1-5; a possible D gene is TRBD1 (6 bases). The germline V and J ends were trimmed by 0 bases and 4 bases, with 10 bases remaining between them. The CDR3 runs 15 residues. The V gene's germline CDR1 is LNHNV and CDR2 YYDKDF (reference sequence). This CDR3 reads CATSRDTGINQPQHF. CDR3 coding DNA: TGTGCCACCAGCAGAGACACAGGGATAAATCAGCCCCAGCATTTT.

The V and J genes are TRBV25-1 and TRBJ2-5, with 10 bases lining up with TRBD1. The CDR3 has 16 amino acids. From germline, CDR1 is MGHDK and CDR2 SYGVNS. V lost 2 bases to trimming and J lost 4 bases; unmatched junction nucleotides: 7. The CDR3 here is CASSEEGTGVGETQYF. Here the CDR3 DNA reads TGTGCCAGCAGTGAAGAAGGGACAGGGGTTGGAGAGACCCAGTACTTC.

This clone was recorded only once. The V call is TRBV4-1, the J call TRBJ1-1; D uncertain. The CDR3 has 13 amino acids. V lost 1 base, J lost 14 bases, and 17 bases lay in between. Germline V gene lookup returns CDR1 MGHRA and CDR2 YSYEKL. CDR3 sequence reads: CASSQVRDDKSFF. DNA for the CDR3: TGCGCCAGCAGCCAAGTTCGGGATGACAAAAGCTTCTTT.

This clone was seen a single time. CDR3 loop: CASHNRGTASGSYNEQFF. CDR3 bases: TGTGCCAGCCACAACAGGGGAACGGCTAGCGGGAGTTACAATGAGCAGTTCTTC. The chain joins TRBV28 to TRBJ2-1; 10 bases align to TRBD2. The length of the CDR3 is 18 residues. CDR1 is MDHEN and CDR2 is SYDVKM in the germline V gene. V trimming: 8 bases; J trimming: 4 bases; junction bases outside the gene matches: 17.